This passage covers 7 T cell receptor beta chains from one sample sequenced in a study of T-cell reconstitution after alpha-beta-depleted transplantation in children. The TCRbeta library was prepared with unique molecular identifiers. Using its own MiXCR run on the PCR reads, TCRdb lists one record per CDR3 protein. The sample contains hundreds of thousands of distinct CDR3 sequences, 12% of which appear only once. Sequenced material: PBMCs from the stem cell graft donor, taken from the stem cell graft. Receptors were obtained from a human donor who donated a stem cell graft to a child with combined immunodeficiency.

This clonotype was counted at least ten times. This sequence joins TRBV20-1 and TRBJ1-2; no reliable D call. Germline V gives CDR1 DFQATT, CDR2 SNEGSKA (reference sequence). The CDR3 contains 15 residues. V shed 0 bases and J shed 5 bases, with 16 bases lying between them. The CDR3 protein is CSARDNLRALYGYTF. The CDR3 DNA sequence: TGCAGTGCTAGAGATAATCTCCGGGCCTTATATGGCTACACCTTC.

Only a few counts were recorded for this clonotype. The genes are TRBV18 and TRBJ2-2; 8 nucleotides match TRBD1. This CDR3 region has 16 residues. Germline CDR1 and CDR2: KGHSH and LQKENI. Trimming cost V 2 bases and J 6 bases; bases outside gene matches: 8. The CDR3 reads CASSPEDRVSAGELFF. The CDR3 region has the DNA TGTGCCAGCTCACCAGAGGACAGGGTCAGCGCCGGGGAGCTGTTTTTT.

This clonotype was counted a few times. The CDR3 nucleotides read TGCGCCAGCACTGGGGGGCTTGGCTATGGCTACACCTTC. The encoded protein is CASTGGLGYGYTF. The chain carries TRBV5-1 and TRBJ1-2; D might be TRBD1 (6 bases). The V gene lost 6 bases and the J gene lost 4 bases, with 13 bases spanning the gap. The CDR3 length is 13 residues. Germline V gives CDR1 SGHRS, CDR2 YFSETQ.

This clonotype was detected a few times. CDR3 in DNA: TGTGCCAGCAGCACACCAGAGGGCATTCAGTACTTC. It is translated as CASSTPEGIQYF. The chain joins TRBV7-8 to TRBJ2-4; D is perhaps TRBD2 (5 bases). CDR3 size: 12 residues. V lost 5 bases, J lost 9 bases, and 11 bases lay in between. Germline CDR1 and CDR2: SGHVS and FQNEAQ. The full variable domain, its missing parts supplied by reference TRBV7-8 and TRBJ2-4, is GAGVSQSPRYKVAKRGQDVALRCDPISGHVSLFWYQQALGQGPEFLTYFQNEAQLDKSGLPSDRFFAERPEGSVSTLKIQRTQQEDSAVYLCASSTPEGIQYFGAGTRLSVL.

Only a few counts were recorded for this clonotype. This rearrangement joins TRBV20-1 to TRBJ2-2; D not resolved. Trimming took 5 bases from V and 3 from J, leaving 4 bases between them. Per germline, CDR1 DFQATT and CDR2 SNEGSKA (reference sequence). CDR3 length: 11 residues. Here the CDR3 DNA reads TGCAGTGCTTACTACACCGGGGAGCTGTTTTTT. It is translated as CSAYYTGELFF.

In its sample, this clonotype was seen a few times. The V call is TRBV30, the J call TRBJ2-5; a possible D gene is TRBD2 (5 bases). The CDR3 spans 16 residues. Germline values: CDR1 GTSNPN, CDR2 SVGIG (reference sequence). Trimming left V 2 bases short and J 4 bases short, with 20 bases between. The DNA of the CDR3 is TGTGCCTGGAGTTCAGCGGAGCGACACCTGGGAGAGACCCAGTACTTC. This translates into CAWSSAERHLGETQYF.

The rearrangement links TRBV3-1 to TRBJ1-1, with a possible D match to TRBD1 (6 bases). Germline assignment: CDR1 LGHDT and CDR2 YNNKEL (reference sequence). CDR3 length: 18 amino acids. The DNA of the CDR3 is TGTACCATCTGTTTCTCCTACCTCCCGGGGGGACAGAACACTGAAGCTTTCTTT. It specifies CTICFSYLPGGQNTEAFF.